Sequencing of this TCR beta chain was carried out in a study of control samples from healthy donors and cancer patients. Germline CDR1 and CDR2: MNHEY and SVGAGI. This CDR3 region has 15 residues. Losses at the gene ends were 2 bases for V and 5 bases for J; bases not matched to a gene: 8. Using immunoSEQ multiplex PCR, the repertoire was profiled, and TCRdb retains in-frame clones only, with some absent. The sample holds 130,000 to 150,000 clones; 80% to 95% are singletons and the top ten take more than 3%. This receptor was identified in a man aged 25-45 years in good health. The sequenced material came from blood. V gene TRBV6-5 combines with J gene TRBJ1-1; 7 positions agree with TRBD1. As DNA, the CDR3 is TGTGCCAGCAGTTACCCACAGGGGAGGGGAACTGAAGCTTTCTTT. Translating it yields CASSYPQGRGTEAFF.